This TCR beta chain was recorded in a study of CD8 T cells in ankylosing spondylitis. General study results and limits: The study identified a TCR beta motif of under ten highly homologous variants that appeared characteristic of ankylosing spondylitis blood. Disease-associated clones were reportedly significantly overrepresented in matched ankylosing spondylitis synovial fluid. Certain motif variants had earlier appeared in reactive arthritis synovial fluid and blood.

The authors made TCR beta libraries by quantitative 5'-RACE with molecular barcodes. Each CDR3 protein gets one entry after TCRdb re-called the 5' RACE reads with MiXCR. The table records 250,000 to 400,000 distinct CDR3 sequences, 9.5% to 13% of them present only once. Trimming took 0 bases from V and 6 from J, leaving 17 bases between them. Germline V lookup: CDR1 LNHNV, CDR2 YYDKDF (reference sequence). The CDR3 consists of 16 residues. In its sample, this clonotype was seen a few times. Its target is unknown. This sequence joins TRBV15 and TRBJ1-2; perhaps TRBD1 as D (5 bases). This sequence was found in a female donor with ankylosing spondylitis or in good health (not recorded which). Sequenced material: blood, either unsorted or a sorted T cell fraction (not recorded which). The CDR3 here is CATSRDSGRGENGYTF. CDR3 nucleotides: TGTGCCACCAGCAGAGACTCCGGGAGGGGTGAAAATGGCTACACCTTC. Based on the CDR3 plus reference TRBV15 and TRBJ1-2, the full variable domain is DAMVIQNPRYQVTQFGKPVTLSCSQTLNHNVMYWYQQKSSQAPKLLFHYYDKDFNNEADTPDNFQSRRPNTSFCFLDIRSPGLGDTAMYLCATSRDSGRGENGYTFGSGTRLTVV.